This T cell receptor (beta chain) was sequenced for a study of control samples from healthy donors and cancer patients. V lost 1 base and J 3 bases, leaving 13 bases between the germline ends. Germline V gives CDR1 SGHTA, CDR2 FQGTGA. The CDR3 contains 15 residues. Measured with immunoSEQ multiplex PCR; TCRdb has only the in-frame clones, and not every one. Of 150,000 to 200,000 clones in the sample, 80% to 90% are singletons; the top ten hold 12%. Input material: blood. This TCR derives from a man aged 30 to 45 in good health. The chain carries TRBV7-3 and TRBJ2-7; D is possibly TRBD2 (7 bases). The CDR3 sequence: CASSLNPGGHYEQYF. CDR3 DNA: TGTGCCAGCAGCTTAAACCCGGGGGGCCACTACGAGCAGTACTTC. Filled out from reference TRBV7-3 and TRBJ2-7, the complete variable domain reads GAGVSQTPSNKVTEKGKYVELRCDPISGHTALYWYRQSLGQGPEFLIYFQGTGAADDSGLPNDRFFAVRPEGSVSTLKIQRTERGDSAVYLCASSLNPGGHYEQYFGPGTRLTVT.